Only a few counts were recorded for the clone carrying this T cell receptor beta chain. The target antigen is unknown. PCR primers comprised 60 Vbeta and 13 Jbeta primers. Sequenced by immunoSEQ multiplex PCR; TCRdb stores in-frame clones only, minus some. This sample has about 210,000 clones; roughly 82% occur once, and the top ten carry 6%. The sample is drawn from a study of cytomegalovirus exposure and HLA in healthy donors. Study as a whole: There were some 410 genotyped donors. Of these, 75% to 85% fell in the genetic ancestry cluster associated with self-reported Caucasian donors.

Broader study findings: Later analysis associated a missense DCLRE1C variant with TCR beta V- and J-gene trimming. A few CMV-associated chains were confirmed in vitro to be specific for CMV antigens. In a later analysis, HLA-associated TCR beta chains were more clonally expanded than equally common others.

Trimming shortened V by 0 bases and J by 5 bases, and 14 bases separated the two germline ends. Germline CDR1 is SGDLS and CDR2 is YYNGEE. CDR3 size: 15 residues. The J gene is TRBJ2-5, the V gene TRBV9; D gene uncertain. Sequenced input: PBMCs. The source is a man aged 35 to 55 in good health and CMV-seropositive. The CDR3 DNA sequence: TGTGCCAGCAGCGTAGACCAGGCAACTGGGGAGACCCAGTACTTC. It codes for CASSVDQATGETQYF.